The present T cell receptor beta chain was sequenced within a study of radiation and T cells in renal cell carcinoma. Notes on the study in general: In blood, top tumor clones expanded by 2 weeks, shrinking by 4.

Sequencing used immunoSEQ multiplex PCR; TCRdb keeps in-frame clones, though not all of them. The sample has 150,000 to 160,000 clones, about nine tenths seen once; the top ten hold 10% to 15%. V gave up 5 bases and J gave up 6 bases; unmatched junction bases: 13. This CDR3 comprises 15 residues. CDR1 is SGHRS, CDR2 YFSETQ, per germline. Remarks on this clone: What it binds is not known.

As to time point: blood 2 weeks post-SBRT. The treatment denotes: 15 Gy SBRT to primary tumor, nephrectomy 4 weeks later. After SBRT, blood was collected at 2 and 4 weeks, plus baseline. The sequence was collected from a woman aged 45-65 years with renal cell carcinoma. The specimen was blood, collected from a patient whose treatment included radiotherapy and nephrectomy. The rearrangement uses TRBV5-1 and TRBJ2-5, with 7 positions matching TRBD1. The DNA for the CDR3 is TGCGCCAGCAGGTCGCCTGACAGGGATGGGAAGACCCAGTACTTC. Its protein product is CASRSPDRDGKTQYF.